This TCR beta chain emerged from a study of memory CD4+ T cells and cytomegalovirus serostatus. Study outcomes and limitations: The CMV-associated TCR signature appears largely within the CD4+ memory repertoire.

The CDR3 is 14 residues long. Germline-derived CDR1 and CDR2 are SGHRS and YFSETQ. The trim removed 3 bases at V and 9 bases at J, leaving 4 bases unmatched. The sort gate was single viable CD3+CD4+CD8-CD45RO+ cells for memory CD4+ T cells. Profiled with immunoSEQ multiplex PCR; TCRdb holds only in-frame clones, not every one. The sample carries around 53,000 clones, less than 85% recorded once. To note about this clone: Its specificity is unknown.

This sequence joins TRBV5-1 and TRBJ2-1, with 12 nucleotides matching TRBD1. Sequenced material: memory CD4+ T cells from blood. The sequence derives from an adult in good health and CMV-seronegative. The CDR3 DNA follows: TGCGCCAGCAGCTCGGGACAGGGGGCCGTTGAGCAGTTCTTC. Residues: CASSSGQGAVEQFF.